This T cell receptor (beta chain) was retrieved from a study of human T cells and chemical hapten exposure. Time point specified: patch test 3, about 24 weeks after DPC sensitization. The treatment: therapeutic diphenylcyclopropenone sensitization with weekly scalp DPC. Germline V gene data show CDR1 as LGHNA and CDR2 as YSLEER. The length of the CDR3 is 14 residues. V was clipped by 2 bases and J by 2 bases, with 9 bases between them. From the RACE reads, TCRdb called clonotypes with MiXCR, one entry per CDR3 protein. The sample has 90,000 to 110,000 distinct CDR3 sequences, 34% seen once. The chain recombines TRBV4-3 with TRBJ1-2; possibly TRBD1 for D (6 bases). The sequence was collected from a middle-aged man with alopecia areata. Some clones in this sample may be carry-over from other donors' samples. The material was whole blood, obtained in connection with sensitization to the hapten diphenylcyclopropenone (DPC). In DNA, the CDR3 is TGCGCCAGCAGCCAAAACAGGGCGAACTATGGCTACACCTTC. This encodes CASSQNRANYGYTF.